A single sample gave rise to the 19 T cell receptor beta chains below, sequenced in a study of blood T cell repertoires in COVID-19 (TCRdb year 2020). Receptor amplification or capture employed the immunoSEQ multiplex PCR assay. The source is immuneACCESS, and TCRdb retained only in-frame sequences with V and J called. Part of the clones is not carried over; for the studies checked, unresolved V genes explain less than half of this, and the remainder is unexplained. In all, the sample holds some 500,000 clones, and about 89% of those were seen once. Clones ranked in the top ten supply roughly 8% of the sample. Source material: peripheral blood. Source of these receptors: a woman aged 45-65 years with COVID-19, enrolled during active disease.

The genes are TRBV14 and TRBJ2-4; 7 nucleotides agree with TRBD1. This CDR3 is 15 amino acids long. J lost 9 bases, V lost 4 bases, and 12 bases had no gene match. Germline V CDR1 and CDR2: SGHDN, FVKESK. The CDR3 region has the DNA TGTGCCAGCAGCCCTCCCGGGACAGTAGGGAGCATTCAGTACTTC. Protein: CASSPPGTVGSIQYF.

V is TRBV6-5 and J is TRBJ2-7; D perhaps matches TRBD2 (6 bases). This CDR3 contains 15 residues. V dropped 5 bases and J dropped 0 bases, with 14 bases sitting between them. Per germline, CDR1 MNHEY and CDR2 SVGAGI. The CDR3 is CASSPLGGDSYEQYF. The CDR3 nucleotides read TGTGCCAGCAGTCCCCTGGGGGGAGACTCCTACGAGCAGTACTTC.

The genes are TRBV19 and TRBJ2-7; D remains ambiguous. Trimming shortened V by 0 bases and J by 2 bases, and 8 bases separated the two germline ends. Germline CDR1 is LNHDA and CDR2 is SQIVND (reference sequence). The CDR3 spans 14 residues. The CDR3 loop is CASSIEAGPYEQYF. The CDR3 DNA is TGTGCCAGTAGTATAGAGGCAGGCCCCTACGAGCAGTACTTC.

The rearrangement joins TRBV24-1 to TRBJ2-3; perhaps TRBD1 as D (6 bases). Germline V lookup: CDR1 KGHDR, CDR2 SFDVKD. CDR3 length: 17 residues. The V end lost 2 bases, the J end lost 2 bases, and 16 bases lay between the germline ends. For the CDR3, the DNA is TGTGCCACCAGTGATTCGAGGGTGGGGGCGAACACAGATACGCAGTATTTT. It specifies CATSDSRVGANTDTQYF.

The chain recombines TRBV18 with TRBJ1-3, with 9 bases aligning to TRBD1. V dropped 3 bases and J dropped 4; count of bases not matched to a gene: 4. The CDR3 is 15 residues long. Looked up from germline, CDR1 is KGHSH and CDR2 is LQKENI. CDR3 residues: CASSPIQGAGNTIYF. The CDR3 nucleotides are TGTGCCAGCTCACCGATACAGGGGGCAGGAAACACCATATATTTT.

This clone was detected only once. The CDR3 sequence is CASRASPGQPTEAFF. The CDR3 bases are TGTGCCAGCAGAGCTTCACCGGGACAGCCGACTGAAGCTTTCTTT. V and J are TRBV2 and TRBJ1-1; 7 bases are shared with TRBD1. Germline trimming cut 6 bases from V and 5 bases from J; bases unmatched to any gene: 12. CDR1 SNHLY and CDR2 FYNNEI come from the germline V gene. The CDR3 spans 15 residues.

The J gene is TRBJ1-5, the V gene TRBV6-5; D gene unclear. This CDR3 has 12 amino acids. Deletions cut 8 bases from V and 0 bases from J, with 5 bases between. The germline gives CDR1 MNHEY, CDR2 SVGAGI. The CDR3 DNA follows: TGTGCCAGCCGGGGTAGCAATCAGCCCCAGCATTTT. Its protein product is CASRGSNQPQHF.

This chain connects TRBV4-2 to TRBJ2-1; 12 bases agree with TRBD2. Losses at the gene ends were 4 bases for V and 0 bases for J; bases not matched to a gene: 4. Looked up from germline, CDR1 is LGHNA and CDR2 is YNFKEQ. This CDR3 spans 17 amino acids. CDR3 bases: TGTGCCAGCAGCCGACTAGCGGGGGACAGCTCCTACAATGAGCAGTTCTTC. Translation gives CASSRLAGDSSYNEQFF.

The chain uses TRBV28 and TRBJ1-1, with TRBD1 identical over 7 bases. Germline values: CDR1 MDHEN, CDR2 SYDVKM. CDR3 size: 15 residues. The trim removed 6 bases at V and 1 base at J, leaving 8 bases unmatched. The DNA for the CDR3 is TGTGCCAGCAGCCCGACAGGGATGGAGAACACTGAAGCTTTCTTT. Translating gives CASSPTGMENTEAFF.

The chain combines TRBV30 with TRBJ2-7, with TRBD1 identical over 10 bases. Losses at the gene ends were 0 bases for V and 2 bases for J; bases not matched to a gene: 1. Germline loops: CDR1 GTSNPN, CDR2 SVGIG (reference sequence). The length of the CDR3 is 14 residues. CDR3 DNA: TGTGCCTGGAGTGTAGGGACAGGGGCCTACGAGCAGTACTTC. Protein sequence: CAWSVGTGAYEQYF.

The CDR3 DNA follows: TGTGCCAGCTCACCAAAAGGACAGGGAGTCTCCTACGAGCAGTACTTC. Its translation is CASSPKGQGVSYEQYF. The rearrangement joins TRBV18 to TRBJ2-7; 8 bases fit TRBD1. V was pared by 2 bases and J by 0 bases, with 6 bases of the junction left unmatched. CDR1 and CDR2 (germline): KGHSH, LQKENI. This CDR3 region has 16 residues.

V and J are TRBV3-1 (or the pseudogene TRBV3-2) and TRBJ2-7, with D possibly matching TRBD2 (5 bases). The germline CDR1 and CDR2 sequences are LGHDT and YNNKEL (reference sequence). There are 15 residues in the CDR3. V lost 2 bases, J lost 0 bases, and 11 bases lay in between. CDR3 in amino acids: CASSQRGRASYEQYF. The DNA for the CDR3 is TGTGCCAGCAGCCAAAGAGGGAGAGCCTCCTACGAGCAGTACTTC.

This clone has only a few counts. V is TRBV28 and J is TRBJ1-5; D not certain. Trimming left V 6 bases short and J 3 bases short, with 12 bases between. CDR1 and CDR2 (germline): MDHEN, SYDVKM. The CDR3 totals 14 residues. The CDR3 spells CASRPNGPNQPQHF. The CDR3 DNA is TGTGCCAGCAGGCCCAACGGTCCCAATCAGCCCCAGCATTTT. The variable domain in full, with the rest retrieved from reference TRBV28 and TRBJ1-5, is DVKVTQSSRYLVKRTGEKVFLECVQDMDHENMFWYRQDPGLGLRLIYFSYDVKMKEKGDIPEGYSVSREKKERFSLILESASTNQTSMYLCASRPNGPNQPQHFGDGTRLSIL.

This chain connects TRBV5-1 to TRBJ2-7; 9 nucleotides align to TRBD1. The CDR3 has 15 residues. CDR1 and CDR2 (germline): SGHRS, YFSETQ. With 2 bases clipped from V and 7 bases from J, the junction kept 10 bases outside the gene matches. Here the CDR3 DNA reads TGCGCCAGCAGCTTTGTCACAGGGGGCCATGGGGAGCAGTACTTC. Translation: CASSFVTGGHGEQYF.

The table lists this clone with a count of one. The chain uses TRBV6-2 or TRBV6-3 and TRBJ2-7, with no clear D. The germline V gene encodes CDR1 MNHEY and CDR2 SVGEGT. There are 11 residues in the CDR3. V was clipped by 3 bases and J by 4 bases, with 4 bases between them. The CDR3 DNA reads as TGTGCCAGCAGTTATTATTACGAGCAGTACTTC. Translating gives CASSYYYEQYF.

The chain couples TRBV11-2 to TRBJ1-2; 7 bases are shared with TRBD1. V gave up 2 bases and J gave up 4 bases; unmatched junction bases: 4. The CDR3 length is 14 residues. The V gene's germline CDR1 is SGHAT and CDR2 FQNNGV. The CDR3, as DNA: TGTGCCAGCAGCTTACGGCAGGGGGGCTATGGCTACACCTTC. Translation gives CASSLRQGGYGYTF. Filled out from reference TRBV11-2 and TRBJ1-2, the complete variable domain reads EAGVAQSPRYKIIEKRQSVAFWCNPISGHATLYWYQQILGQGPKLLIQFQNNGVVDDSQLPKDRFSAERLKGVDSTLKIQPAKLEDSAVYLCASSLRQGGYGYTFGSGTRLTVV.

The rearrangement joins TRBV6-5 to TRBJ1-2; D ambiguous. V was pared by 6 bases and J by 6 bases, with 17 bases between. CDR1 is MNHEY, CDR2 SVGAGI, per germline. This CDR3 spans 14 amino acids. The CDR3 protein is CASRKSGDRNGYTF. The CDR3, as DNA: TGTGCCAGCAGAAAAAGCGGGGATCGGAATGGCTACACCTTC.

This chain links TRBV19 with TRBJ1-5; TRBD1 agrees at 7 bases. Germline V CDR1 and CDR2: LNHDA, SQIVND (reference sequence). Germline trimming cut 4 bases from V and 2 bases from J; bases unmatched to any gene: 5. This CDR3 spans 15 amino acids. The CDR3 spells CASSTDRDGNQPQHF. The CDR3, as DNA: TGTGCCAGTAGTACTGACAGGGATGGCAATCAGCCCCAGCATTTT.

The chain carries TRBV19 and TRBJ2-3; D perhaps matches TRBD1 (5 bases). Germline CDR1 reads LNHDA; CDR2 reads SQIVND (reference sequence). CDR3 size: 18 residues. V was pared by 5 bases and J by 3 bases, with 24 bases between. The CDR3: CASSSMLIRQPATDTQYF. DNA of the CDR3: TGTGCCAGTAGTTCCATGCTAATACGACAGCCCGCGACAGATACGCAGTATTTT.